Presented here are 13 T cell receptor beta chains from one specimen sequenced in a study of Ad26.COV2.S vaccination and SARS-CoV-2 variants. Treatment: 15 to 20 received Ad26.COV2.S at low or high dose, single or two shots; about 5 received placebo; per-sample allocation not given. Vaccine and placebo recipients were sampled on day 63 after the first injection. Here immunoSEQ multiplex PCR was the method, and the copy in TCRdb shows in-frame clones only, minus some. The sample holds about 280,000 clones, about 87% seen once. Sequences were derived from peripheral blood, sampled in a trial of Ad26.COV2.S vaccine versus placebo. Receptors were obtained from a person between 18 and 60 years old who received the Ad26.COV2.S COVID-19 vaccine or a placebo.

The genes are TRBV7-2 and TRBJ1-2; perhaps TRBD1 as D (6 bases). This CDR3 is built from 15 residues. CDR1 is SGHTA, CDR2 FQGNSA, per germline. The V gene lost 5 bases and the J gene lost 0 bases, with 13 bases spanning the gap. This CDR3 is CASSVDRRANYGYTF. The CDR3 bases are TGTGCCAGCAGCGTAGACAGGAGAGCTAACTATGGCTACACCTTC. Variable domain in full (rest from reference TRBV7-2 and TRBJ1-2): GAGVSQSPSNKVTEKGKDVELRCDPISGHTALYWYRQSLGQGLEFLIYFQGNSAPDKSGLPSDRFSAERTGGSVSTLTIQRTQQEDSAVYLCASSVDRRANYGYTFGSGTRLTVV.

This clone was observed a few times. The chain joins TRBV12-3 or TRBV12-4 to TRBJ2-7; the D is unclear. V gave up 5 bases and J gave up 4 bases, with 12 bases separating them. This CDR3 has 13 residues. CDR3 amino acids: CASSPPRAYEQYF. Written as DNA, the CDR3 is TGTGCCAGCAGTCCACCCCGGGCGTACGAGCAGTACTTC.

This clone was recorded once. The gene calls are TRBV6-1 and TRBJ1-5, with D uncertain. V lost 3 bases and J lost 6, with 15 bases in between. Germline V gene lookup returns CDR1 MNHNS and CDR2 SASEGT. The CDR3 spans 15 residues. CDR3 region: CASSDPGAPLQPQHF. CDR3 DNA sequence: TGTGCCAGCAGTGATCCCGGAGCCCCCCTTCAGCCCCAGCATTTT.

The chain joins TRBV3-1 (or the pseudogene TRBV3-2) to TRBJ1-1, with D unresolved. The CDR3 is 15 amino acids. Germline V gene data show CDR1 as LGHDT and CDR2 as YNNKEL (reference sequence). The germline V and J ends were trimmed by 4 bases and 2 bases, with 14 bases remaining between them. CDR3 sequence (DNA): TGTGCCAGCAGCCTGATGCCGTTGGGAAACACTGAAGCTTTCTTT. It is translated as CASSLMPLGNTEAFF.

The chain combines TRBV11-3 with TRBJ2-1; the match to TRBD1 covers 7 bases. Trimming cost V 3 bases and J 4 bases; bases outside gene matches: 12. The CDR3 runs 17 residues. Germline V gene lookup returns CDR1 SGHNT and CDR2 YENEEA. CDR3 nucleotides: TGTGCCAGCAGCTTGTCCTCCGGGCCGGGACAGTACAATGAGCAGTTCTTC. The encoded protein is CASSLSSGPGQYNEQFF.

V usage is TRBV27 and J usage is TRBJ2-5, with 10 bases identical to TRBD2. The germline V gene has CDR1 MNHEY and CDR2 SMNVEV (reference sequence). The CDR3 sequence is 16 residues long. Germline trimming cut 3 bases from V and 7 bases from J; bases unmatched to any gene: 11. DNA for the CDR3: TGTGCCAGCAGTTTTGCGCTAGCGGGAGCCCGGGCGACCCAGTACTTC. Residues: CASSFALAGARATQYF.

This rearrangement joins TRBV12-3 or TRBV12-4 to TRBJ1-2; D is unclear. The CDR3 consists of 12 residues. V was trimmed by 5 bases and J by 0 bases, leaving 4 bases between them. CDR3 sequence (DNA): TGTGCCAGCAGTCGAGCTAACTATGGCTACACCTTC. The encoded protein is CASSRANYGYTF.

The J gene is TRBJ2-5, the V gene TRBV3-1 (or the pseudogene TRBV3-2); no clear D. CDR3 length: 12 residues. Trimming removed 1 base at V and 3 bases at J, with 3 bases between. CDR1 LGHDT and CDR2 YNNKEL come from the germline V gene (reference sequence). The CDR3 DNA is TGTGCCAGCAGCCAAGCAAAAGAGACCCAGTACTTC. This gives the protein CASSQAKETQYF.

This chain joins TRBV21-1 and TRBJ2-1; the table names TRBD1, a call not compared with the DNA. TRBV21-1 is recorded as a pseudogene. CDR3 length: 16 amino acids. In DNA form, the CDR3 reads TGTGCCAGCAGCGGGTCAGATACAGGGTCCCGCAATGAGCAGTTCTTC. This translates into CASSGSDTGSRNEQFF.

The rearrangement uses TRBV15 and TRBJ2-5; either TRBD1 or TRBD2 may fit D (5 bases each). Germline V lookup: CDR1 LNHNV, CDR2 YYDKDF (reference sequence). Deletions cut 3 bases from V and 7 bases from J, with 18 bases between. This CDR3 comprises 15 residues. In nucleotides, the CDR3 is TGTGCCACCAGCAGGGCCCGGGGCAGGGACGGGACCCAGTACTTC. This encodes CATSRARGRDGTQYF.

This chain links TRBV19 with TRBJ1-1; D remains unclear. V lost 6 bases to trimming and J lost 1 base, with 6 bases between them. The CDR3 has 12 residues. Germline CDR1 and CDR2: LNHDA and SQIVND (reference sequence). Written as DNA, the CDR3 is TGTGCCAGTAGCTACACGAACACTGAAGCTTTCTTT. As protein: CASSYTNTEAFF.

This chain joins TRBV2 and TRBJ2-1, with unresolved D. Trimming removed 7 bases at V and 7 bases at J, with 17 bases between. The CDR3 is 14 amino acids. In germline, CDR1 is SNHLY, CDR2 FYNNEI. The CDR3 coding sequence is TGTGCCAGCATGCGCAGTGAGTCTGGGAATGAGCAGTTCTTC. Translating it yields CASMRSESGNEQFF.

This clone was found a few times. The V gene is TRBV4-2, the J gene TRBJ2-5, with TRBD2 as a possible D gene (6 bases). CDR1 is LGHNA and CDR2 is YNFKEQ in the germline V gene. V was cut by 0 bases and J by 3 bases, with 11 bases left in between. CDR3 length equals 15 residues. Written as DNA, the CDR3 is TGTGCCAGCAGCCAAGATCGGGGCGGGGAAGAGACCCAGTACTTC. Protein product: CASSQDRGGEETQYF.